What follows describes a single T cell receptor beta chain. The data originate from a study of cytomegalovirus exposure and HLA in healthy donors. Primers included in the PCR were 60 Vbeta and 13 Jbeta primers. The table came from immunoSEQ multiplex PCR; TCRdb's copy has only in-frame clones and leaves some out. Its table lists about 53,000 clones. The CDR3 sequence is 16 residues long. The junction had 10 bases not matched to a gene; V was cut back by 5 bases and J by 4 bases. Looked up from germline, CDR1 is KGHSH and CDR2 is LQKENI. The gene calls are TRBV18 and TRBJ1-3; 8 nucleotides line up with TRBD1. This clonotype was obtained from a woman aged 18-30 years in good health and CMV-seronegative. The sample taken for sequencing was PBMCs. The CDR3 is CASSAPGQAWGNTIYF. The CDR3 region has the DNA TGTGCCAGCTCAGCGCCGGGACAGGCCTGGGGAAACACCATATATTTT.